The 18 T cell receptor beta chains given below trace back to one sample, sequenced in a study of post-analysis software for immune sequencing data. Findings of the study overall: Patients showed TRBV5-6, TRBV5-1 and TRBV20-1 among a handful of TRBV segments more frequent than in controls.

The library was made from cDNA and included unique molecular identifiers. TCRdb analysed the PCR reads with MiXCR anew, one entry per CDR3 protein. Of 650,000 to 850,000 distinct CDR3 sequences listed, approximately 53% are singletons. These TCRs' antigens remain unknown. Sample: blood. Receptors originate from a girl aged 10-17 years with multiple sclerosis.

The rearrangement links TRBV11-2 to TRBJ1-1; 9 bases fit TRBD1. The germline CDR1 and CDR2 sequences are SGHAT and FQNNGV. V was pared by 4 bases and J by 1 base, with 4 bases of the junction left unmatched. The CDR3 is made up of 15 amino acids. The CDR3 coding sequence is TGTGCCAGCAGCTCCCGGACAGGGGCGAACACTGAAGCTTTCTTT. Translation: CASSSRTGANTEAFF.

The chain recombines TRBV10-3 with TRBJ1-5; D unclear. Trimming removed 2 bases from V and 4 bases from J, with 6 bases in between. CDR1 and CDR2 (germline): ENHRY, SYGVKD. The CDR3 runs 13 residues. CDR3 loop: CAISEVGNQPQHF. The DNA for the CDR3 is TGTGCCATCAGTGAGGTCGGGAATCAGCCCCAGCATTTT.

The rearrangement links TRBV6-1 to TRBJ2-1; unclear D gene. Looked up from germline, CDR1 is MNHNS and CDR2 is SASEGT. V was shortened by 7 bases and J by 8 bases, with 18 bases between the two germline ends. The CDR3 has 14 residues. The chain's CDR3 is CASTAEGGPYEQFF. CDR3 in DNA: TGTGCCAGCACAGCCGAAGGCGGCCCCTATGAGCAGTTCTTC.

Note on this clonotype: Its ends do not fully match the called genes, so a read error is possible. The CDR3 is CASSDSGANALTF. DNA for the CDR3: TGTGCCAGCAGTGATTCTGGGGCCAACGCCCTGACTTTC. The chain joins TRBV28 to TRBJ2-6, with a possible D match to TRBD1 (5 bases). CDR3 length: 13 residues. Germline-derived CDR1 and CDR2 are MDHEN and SYDVKM.

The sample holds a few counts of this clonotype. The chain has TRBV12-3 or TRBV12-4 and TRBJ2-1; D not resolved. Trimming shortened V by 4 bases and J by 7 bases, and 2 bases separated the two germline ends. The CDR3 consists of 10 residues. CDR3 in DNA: TGTGCCAGCAGTTCTAATGAGCAGTTCTTC. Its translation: CASSSNEQFF.

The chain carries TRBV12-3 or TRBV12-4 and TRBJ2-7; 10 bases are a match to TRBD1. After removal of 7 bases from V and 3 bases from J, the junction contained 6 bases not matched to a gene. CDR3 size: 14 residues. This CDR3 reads CASTWTGGNYEQYF. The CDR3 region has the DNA TGTGCCAGCACCTGGACAGGGGGGAACTACGAGCAGTACTTC.

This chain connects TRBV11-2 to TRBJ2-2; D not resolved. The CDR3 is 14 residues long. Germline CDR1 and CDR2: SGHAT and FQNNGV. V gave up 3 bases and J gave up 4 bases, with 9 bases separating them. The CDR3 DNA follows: TGTGCCAGCAGCTTTGAGGCTGGCACCGGGGAGCTGTTTTTT. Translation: CASSFEAGTGELFF.

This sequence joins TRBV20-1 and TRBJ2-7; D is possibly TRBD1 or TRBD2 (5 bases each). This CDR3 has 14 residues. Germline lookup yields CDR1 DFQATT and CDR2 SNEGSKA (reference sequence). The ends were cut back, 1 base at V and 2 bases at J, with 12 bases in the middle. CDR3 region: CSARGSGPPYEQYF. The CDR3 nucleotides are TGCAGTGCTAGAGGATCGGGACCCCCCTACGAGCAGTACTTC.

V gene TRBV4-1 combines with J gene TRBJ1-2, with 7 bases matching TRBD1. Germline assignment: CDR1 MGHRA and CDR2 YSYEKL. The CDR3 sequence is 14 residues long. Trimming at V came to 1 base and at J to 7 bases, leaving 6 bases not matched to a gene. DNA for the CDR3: TGCGCCAGCAGCCAAGCTGACAGGGCAGCTGGCTACACCTTC. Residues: CASSQADRAAGYTF.

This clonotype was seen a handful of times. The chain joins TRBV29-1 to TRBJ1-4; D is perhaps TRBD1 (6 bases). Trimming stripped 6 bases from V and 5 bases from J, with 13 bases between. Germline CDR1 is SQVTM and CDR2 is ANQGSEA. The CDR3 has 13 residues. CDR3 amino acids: CSVRQAMNEKLFF. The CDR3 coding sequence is TGCAGCGTCAGACAGGCGATGAATGAAAAACTGTTTTTT.

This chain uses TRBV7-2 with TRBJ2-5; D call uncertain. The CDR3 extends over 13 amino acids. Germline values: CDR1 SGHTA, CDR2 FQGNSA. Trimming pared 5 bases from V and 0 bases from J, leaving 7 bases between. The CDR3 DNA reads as TGTGCCAGCAGCCCCCCCTACCAAGAGACCCAGTACTTC. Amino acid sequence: CASSPPYQETQYF.

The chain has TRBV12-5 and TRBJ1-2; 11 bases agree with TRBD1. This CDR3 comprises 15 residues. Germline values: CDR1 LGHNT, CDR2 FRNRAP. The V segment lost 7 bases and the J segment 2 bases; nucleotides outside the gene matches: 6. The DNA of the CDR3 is TGTGCTAGTGTCCGGGGGGACAGGGGGAACTATGGCTACACCTTC. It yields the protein CASVRGDRGNYGYTF.

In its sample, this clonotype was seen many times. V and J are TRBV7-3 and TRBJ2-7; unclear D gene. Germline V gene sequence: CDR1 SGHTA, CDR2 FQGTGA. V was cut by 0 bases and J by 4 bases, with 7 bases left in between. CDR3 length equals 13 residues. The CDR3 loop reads CASSLTLGYEQYF. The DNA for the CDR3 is TGTGCCAGCAGCTTAACATTAGGTTACGAGCAGTACTTC. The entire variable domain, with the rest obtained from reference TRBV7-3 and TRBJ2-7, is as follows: GAGVSQTPSNKVTEKGKYVELRCDPISGHTALYWYRQSLGQGPEFLIYFQGTGAADDSGLPNDRFFAVRPEGSVSTLKIQRTERGDSAVYLCASSLTLGYEQYFGPGTRLTVT.

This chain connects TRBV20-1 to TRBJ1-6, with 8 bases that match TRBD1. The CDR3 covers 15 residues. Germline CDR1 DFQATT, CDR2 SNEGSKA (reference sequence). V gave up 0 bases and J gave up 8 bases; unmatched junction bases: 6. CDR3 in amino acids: CSAREHRGRDSPLHF. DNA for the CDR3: TGCAGTGCTAGAGAACACAGGGGGAGAGATTCACCCCTCCACTTT.

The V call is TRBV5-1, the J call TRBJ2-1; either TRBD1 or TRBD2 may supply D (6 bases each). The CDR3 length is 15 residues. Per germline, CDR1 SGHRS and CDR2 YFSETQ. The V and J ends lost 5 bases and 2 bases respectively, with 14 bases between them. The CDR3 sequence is CASREGRGPYNEQFF. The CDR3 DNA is TGCGCCAGCAGGGAGGGCAGGGGTCCCTACAATGAGCAGTTCTTC.

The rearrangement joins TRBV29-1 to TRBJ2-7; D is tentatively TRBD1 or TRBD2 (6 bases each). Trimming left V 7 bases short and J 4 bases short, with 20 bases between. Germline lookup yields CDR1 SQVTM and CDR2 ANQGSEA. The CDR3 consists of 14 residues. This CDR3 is CSAREGLGGYEQYF. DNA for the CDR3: TGCAGCGCCCGTGAAGGGTTAGGGGGGTACGAGCAGTACTTC.

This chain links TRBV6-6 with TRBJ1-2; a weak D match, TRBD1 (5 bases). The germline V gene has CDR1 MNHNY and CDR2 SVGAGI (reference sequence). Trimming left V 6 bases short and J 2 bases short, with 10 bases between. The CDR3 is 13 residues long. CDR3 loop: CASRDDRNYGYTF. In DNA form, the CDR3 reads TGTGCCAGCAGGGACGACAGAAACTATGGCTACACCTTC.

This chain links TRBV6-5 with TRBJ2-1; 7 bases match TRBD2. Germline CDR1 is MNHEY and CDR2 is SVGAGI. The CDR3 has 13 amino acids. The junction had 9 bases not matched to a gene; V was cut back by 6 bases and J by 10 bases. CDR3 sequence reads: CASRSAFSGEQFF. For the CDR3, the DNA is TGTGCCAGCAGGTCCGCCTTTAGCGGGGAGCAGTTCTTC.